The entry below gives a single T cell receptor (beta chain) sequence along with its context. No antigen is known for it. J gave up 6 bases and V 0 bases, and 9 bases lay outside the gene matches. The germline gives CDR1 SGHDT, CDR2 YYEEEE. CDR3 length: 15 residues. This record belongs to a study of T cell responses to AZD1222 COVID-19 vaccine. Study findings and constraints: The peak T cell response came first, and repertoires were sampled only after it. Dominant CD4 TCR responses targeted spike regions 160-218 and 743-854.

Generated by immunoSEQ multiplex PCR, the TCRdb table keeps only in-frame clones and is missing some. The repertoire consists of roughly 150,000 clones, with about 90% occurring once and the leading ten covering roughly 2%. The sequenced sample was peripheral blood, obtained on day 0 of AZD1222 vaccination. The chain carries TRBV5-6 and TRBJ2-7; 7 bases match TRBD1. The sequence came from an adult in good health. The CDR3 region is CASSLEGARGSEQYF. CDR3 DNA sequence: TGTGCCAGCAGCTTGGAGGGGGCTAGAGGCAGCGAGCAGTACTTC.